This T cell receptor beta chain is from a study of blood T cell repertoires in COVID-19. Profiling relied on immunoSEQ multiplex PCR, and the TCRdb table lists in-frame clones only, not all of them. The table lists 70,000 to 100,000 clones, more than 70% of them singletons. CDR3 length: 14 residues. The V gene's germline CDR1 is ENHRY and CDR2 SYGVKD. V lost 3 bases, J lost 5 bases, and 4 bases stayed unmatched. The receptor was isolated from an elderly woman with active COVID-19. The chain recombines TRBV10-3 with TRBJ2-1, with TRBD2 identical over 7 bases. The sequencing input was peripheral blood. The CDR3 DNA sequence: TGTGCCATCAGTGATCGCGGGAGTAACAATGAGCAGTTCTTC. Protein sequence: CAISDRGSNNEQFF.